These 23 T cell receptor beta chains were all obtained from the same sample, sequenced in a study of blood T cells in healthy people across ages. A second PCR, run for about 6 to 12 cycles, used a sample-barcoded 5' primer plus a J-beta primer mix. Using its own MiXCR run on the 5' RACE reads, TCRdb lists one record per CDR3 protein. Found here are under 1,100,000 distinct CDR3 sequences, under 30% of them singletons; the top ten hold around 0.75%. These data also featured in a second study, about T cells of mothers and their children.

The sequenced material came from blood. These TCRs come from a girl aged 2-10 years in good health.

This clonotype was seen only a few times. V and J are TRBV10-3 and TRBJ1-4; unclear D gene. V was pared by 2 bases and J by 5 bases, with 12 bases between. Germline V gene sequence: CDR1 ENHRY, CDR2 SYGVKD. The CDR3 sequence is 15 residues long. In nucleotides, the CDR3 is TGTGCCATCAGTGAGGTCCGGGATTCAAATGAAAAACTGTTTTTT. Its protein is CAISEVRDSNEKLFF.

The chain employs TRBV12-3 or TRBV12-4 and TRBJ2-7, with 8 bases matching TRBD2. The CDR3 totals 14 residues. V lost 5 bases, J lost 3 bases, and 6 bases stayed unmatched. Here the CDR3 reads CASSPSGGDYEQYF. As DNA, the CDR3 is TGTGCCAGCAGTCCGAGCGGGGGAGACTACGAGCAGTACTTC.

The V and J genes are TRBV6-1 and TRBJ2-2, with TRBD1 identical over 8 bases. The CDR3 has 14 amino acids. J lost 7 bases, V lost 8 bases, and 9 bases had no gene match. The germline V gene has CDR1 MNHNS and CDR2 SASEGT. The CDR3 nucleotides are TGTGCCAGCCCTGGACAGGGCGGTCGCGGGGAGCTGTTTTTT. Encoded protein: CASPGQGGRGELFF.

This chain uses TRBV4-1 with TRBJ2-5; 12 nucleotides match TRBD2. There are 16 residues in the CDR3. Trimming at V came to 4 bases and at J to 5 bases, leaving 8 bases not matched to a gene. In germline, CDR1 is MGHRA, CDR2 YSYEKL. The CDR3 spells CASSPKLAGGWETQYF. The CDR3 DNA reads TGCGCCAGCAGCCCTAAACTAGCGGGAGGTTGGGAGACCCAGTACTTC.

The rearrangement links TRBV27 to TRBJ1-5, with D maybe TRBD1 (5 bases). This CDR3 is built from 15 residues. V lost 5 bases, J lost 4 bases, and 15 bases lay in between. CDR1 is MNHEY and CDR2 is SMNVEV in the germline V gene (reference sequence). CDR3 residues: CASSESFGGNQPQHF. The CDR3 DNA reads TGTGCCAGCAGTGAAAGCTTTGGGGGGAATCAGCCCCAGCATTTT.

This clonotype has just a few counts. The V gene is TRBV6-2 or TRBV6-3, the J gene TRBJ2-1, with a tentative D call TRBD1 (5 bases). Germline-derived CDR1 and CDR2 are MNHEY and SVGEGT. This CDR3 has 17 amino acids. V was pared by 3 bases and J by 5 bases, with 20 bases between. The chain's CDR3 is CASSYLGHSYADNEQFF. As DNA, the CDR3 is TGTGCCAGCAGTTATTTGGGGCACAGTTACGCGGACAATGAGCAGTTCTTC.

This clonotype was recorded a few times. J is TRBJ2-7 and V is TRBV20-1; the D is unclear. The CDR3 is 14 amino acids. From germline, CDR1 is DFQATT and CDR2 SNEGSKA (reference sequence). V was trimmed by 3 bases and J by 2 bases, leaving 14 bases between them. CDR3: CSASSGDFAYEQYF. As DNA, the CDR3 is TGCAGTGCTAGTTCAGGTGATTTTGCCTACGAGCAGTACTTC.

This clonotype has only a few counts. The chain carries TRBV7-2 and TRBJ2-5, with D unclear. CDR1 is SGHTA and CDR2 is FQGNSA in the germline V gene. The V and J ends lost 4 bases and 2 bases respectively, with 8 bases between them. The CDR3 contains 13 residues. CDR3 protein: CASSSQWQETQYF. CDR3 nucleotide sequence: TGTGCCAGCAGCTCACAGTGGCAAGAGACCCAGTACTTC.

The chain has TRBV6-1 and TRBJ1-5; D is perhaps TRBD1 (5 bases). CDR3 length: 15 amino acids. V lost 6 bases, J lost 4 bases, and 16 bases lay in between. The germline CDR1 and CDR2 sequences are MNHNS and SASEGT. CDR3 DNA sequence: TGTGCCAGCAGCGCGGACTGGGGCGGGAATCAGCCCCAGCATTTT. Its translation: CASSADWGGNQPQHF.

V usage is TRBV6-5 and J usage is TRBJ2-5, with TRBD2 identical over 8 bases. Germline loops: CDR1 MNHEY, CDR2 SVGAGI. The junction had 14 bases not matched to a gene; V was cut back by 0 bases and J by 5 bases. This CDR3 is built from 18 residues. CDR3 DNA sequence: TGTGCCAGCAGTTACTCGAGACTGGCGGGAGGAAAGTCGGAGACCCAGTACTTC. This translates into CASSYSRLAGGKSETQYF.

The V and J genes are TRBV2 and TRBJ2-4; D is ambiguous. The CDR3 sequence is 12 residues long. Looked up from germline, CDR1 is SNHLY and CDR2 is FYNNEI. The V end was cut by 4 bases, the J end by 9 bases, with 10 bases between. CDR3 region: CASSVGLSIQYF. DNA of the CDR3: TGTGCCAGCAGTGTAGGTTTGAGCATTCAGTACTTC.

This clonotype was counted a few times. The CDR3 sequence is CASSFGGAGSTDTQYF. The CDR3 nucleotides read TGTGCCAGCAGCTTCGGCGGAGCGGGAAGCACAGATACGCAGTATTTT. The chain combines TRBV7-2 with TRBJ2-3, with 7 bases fitting TRBD2. J lost 0 bases, V lost 3 bases, and 6 bases had no gene match. Germline V lookup: CDR1 SGHTA, CDR2 FQGNSA. This CDR3 spans 16 amino acids.

This clonotype turned up a few times. The chain has TRBV20-1 and TRBJ1-2; 9 nucleotides align to TRBD1. Germline V gives CDR1 DFQATT, CDR2 SNEGSKA (reference sequence). V lost 5 bases and J lost 3; bases outside the gene matches: 4. The CDR3 runs to 13 residues. This CDR3 reads CSARDRVDYGYTF. DNA of the CDR3: TGCAGTGCTCGGGACAGGGTTGACTATGGCTACACCTTC.

The chain recombines TRBV15 with TRBJ1-4, with 7 bases fitting TRBD1. Per the germline V gene, CDR1 is LNHNV and CDR2 is YYDKDF (reference sequence). CDR3 size: 14 residues. Losses at the gene ends were 5 bases for V and 4 bases for J; bases not matched to a gene: 4. The CDR3, as DNA: TGTGCCACCAGCTCCGACAGGGTTAATGAAAAACTGTTTTTT. Protein product: CATSSDRVNEKLFF. The whole variable domain, remainder taken from reference TRBV15 and TRBJ1-4, is DAMVIQNPRYQVTQFGKPVTLSCSQTLNHNVMYWYQQKSSQAPKLLFHYYDKDFNNEADTPDNFQSRRPNTSFCFLDIRSPGLGDTAMYLCATSSDRVNEKLFFGSGTQLSVL.

This clonotype showed up just a few times. The J gene is TRBJ2-3, the V gene TRBV4-2, with TRBD1 identical over 7 bases. After removal of 3 bases from V and 4 bases from J, the junction contained 22 bases not matched to a gene. This CDR3 region has 20 residues. Germline V CDR1 and CDR2: LGHNA, YNFKEQ. Here the CDR3 DNA reads TGTGCCAGCAGCCACCAGGAGGTGGACACAGGGGCCGCACGGCCAGATACGCAGTATTTT. As protein: CASSHQEVDTGAARPDTQYF.

About this clonotype: Germline is not matched at one junction end, which may reflect a read error. The chain is built from TRBV9 and TRBJ2-5, with 9 bases that match TRBD2. Germline loops: CDR1 SGDLS, CDR2 YYNGEE. This CDR3 is 16 amino acids long. CDR3 in DNA: TGTGCCGGCAGCGTAGGGATAGCGGGAGCAGAAGAGACCCAGTACTTC. Amino acid sequence: CAGSVGIAGAEETQYF.

This clonotype has only a few counts. The CDR3 DNA sequence: TGTGCCAGCAGTTATGGGGGTAGTAAAGCTTTCTTT. Encoded protein: CASSYGGSKAFF. The rearrangement uses TRBV6-5 and TRBJ1-1, with D perhaps TRBD1 (5 bases). The CDR3 covers 12 residues. Germline V CDR1 and CDR2: MNHEY, SVGAGI. Between the trimmed V and J ends, which lost 3 bases and 9 bases, there was a span of 11 bases.

This clonotype was seen only a few times. The chain links TRBV9 to TRBJ2-1; D might be TRBD2 (8 bases). The germline gives CDR1 SGDLS, CDR2 YYNGEE. This CDR3 has 16 amino acids. V was clipped by 4 bases and J by 6 bases, with 20 bases between them. CDR3 sequence: CASSSGGSQGVNEQFF. The CDR3 DNA sequence: TGTGCCAGCAGCTCGGGGGGGAGCCAGGGGGTCAATGAGCAGTTCTTC.

The chain uses TRBV5-1 and TRBJ2-1; 12 nucleotides align to TRBD2. V trimming: 5 bases; J trimming: 1 base; junction bases outside the gene matches: 4. The CDR3 spans 16 residues. The V gene's germline CDR1 is SGHRS and CDR2 YFSETQ. CDR3: CASRGTSGPSYNEQFF. CDR3 nucleotides: TGCGCCAGCAGGGGGACTAGCGGGCCGTCCTACAATGAGCAGTTCTTC.

This clonotype turned up a few times. The chain is built from TRBV20-1 and TRBJ2-5, with a possible D match to TRBD1 (5 bases). The J call is doubtful: the DNA matches TRBJ2-7 better. The V gene's germline CDR1 is DFQATT and CDR2 SNEGSKA (reference sequence). There are 16 residues in the CDR3. CDR3 sequence: CSARPHPGIHSYEQYF. CDR3 DNA sequence: TGCAGTGCTAGACCCCACCCAGGGATCCACAGCTACGAGCAGTACTTC.

This clonotype turned up a few times. V and J are TRBV7-9 and TRBJ1-1, with TRBD1 matching 7 bases. CDR3 length: 12 amino acids. V trimming: 5 bases; J trimming: 4 bases; junction bases outside the gene matches: 1. Germline assignment: CDR1 SEHNR and CDR2 FQNEAQ (reference sequence). As DNA, the CDR3 is TGTGCCAGCAGCGGACAGGTCACTGAAGCTTTCTTT. It encodes CASSGQVTEAFF.

The V gene is TRBV7-2, the J gene TRBJ2-7; no firm D call. The CDR3 totals 15 residues. The germline V gene has CDR1 SGHTA and CDR2 FQGNSA. Trimming shortened V by 5 bases and J by 4 bases, and 18 bases separated the two germline ends. CDR3 DNA sequence: TGTGCCAGCAGCAAGCCCGCTGGAGTCCGGTACGAGCAGTACTTC. Amino acids: CASSKPAGVRYEQYF.

Only a few counts were recorded for this clonotype. This CDR3 is CSALGQGDLYEQYF. The CDR3 DNA follows: TGCAGTGCCCTGGGTCAGGGGGATTTATACGAGCAGTACTTC. The V and J genes are TRBV20-1 and TRBJ2-7; 7 positions agree with TRBD1. This CDR3 contains 14 residues. V was pared by 6 bases and J by 4 bases, with 12 bases of the junction left unmatched. Germline V gene sequence: CDR1 DFQATT, CDR2 SNEGSKA (reference sequence).